Listed below are T cell receptor beta chains from one sample, sequenced in a study of human CD4 T cells and Enterobacteriaceae. Profiling relied on immunoSEQ multiplex PCR, and the TCRdb table lists in-frame clones only, not all of them. The data show under 35,000 clones, with approximately 82% seen just once and over 1.5% held by the top ten. Sequencing was carried out using memory CD4+ T cells from blood. The receptors originated from a human donor in good health. Each CDR3 is given without its conserved first and last residue. The D gene is left open where the match is weak. Only part of the rows carry a size: once, few, many, or a class if the clone is expanded.

j_gene | abundance | v_gene | d_gene | CDR3aa
TRBJ2-4 | . | TRBV4-2 | . | ASSQPGTSIAKNIQY
TRBJ2-2 | . | TRBV7-8 | TRBD2 | ASRLRPSGANTGELF
TRBJ2-2 | . | TRBV5-5 | . | ASSLDPGSTGELF
TRBJ1-5 | . | TRBV19 | TRBD1 | ASSTDRGRPGQPQH
TRBJ1-3 | . | TRBV23-1 | TRBD1 | ASSHTDRDYSGNTIY
TRBJ2-3 | . | TRBV29-1 | . | SVEWGRADTQY
TRBJ1-5 | . | TRBV29-1 | . | SVSEGSSNQPQH
TRBJ2-7 | once | TRBV6-6 | . | ASSSSGRTSYEQY
TRBJ2-5 | . | TRBV4-2 | TRBD2 | ASSPGTSGRMGETQY
TRBJ1-1 | . | TRBV6-6 | . | ASSLEGFNTEAF
TRBJ1-2 | . | TRBV5-1 | . | ASSLIREGGYT
TRBJ2-3 | . | TRBV5-3 | . | ARSLMVGEGTDTQY
TRBJ1-2 | . | TRBV7-9 | TRBD1 | ASSLGQGLDYDGYT
TRBJ1-3 | . | TRBV6-5 | . | ASIPDLSGNTIY
TRBJ1-1 | once | TRBV5-4 | TRBD1 | ASSRDSLNTEAF
TRBJ2-2 | . | TRBV5-3 | . | ARSLIGVAGPNTGELF
TRBJ1-2 | . | TRBV30 | . | AWSRASYGYT
TRBJ1-5 | once | TRBV6-6 | . | ASSYANQPQH
TRBJ2-7 | . | TRBV28 | . | ASSFSVEGYEQY
TRBJ1-4 | . | TRBV7-8 | TRBD1 | ASSSGTGEWEKLF
TRBJ2-2 | . | TRBV11-3 | . | ASSLGGLDTGELF
TRBJ1-2 | . | TRBV28 | . | ASRIPLANYGYT
TRBJ2-1 | . | TRBV6-1 | TRBD1 | ASSEWSTGGTNEQF
TRBJ2-3 | . | TRBV19 | . | ASGPGQTSTDTQY
TRBJ1-5 | once | TRBV4-1 | . | ASRASESIAGQPQH
TRBJ2-1 | . | TRBV27 | TRBD2 | ASSSITGTRGGNGQF
TRBJ1-2 | . | TRBV7-2 | . | ASSLDAAGTDGYT
TRBJ2-3 | . | TRBV28 | TRBD1 | ASSRGQGFGDTQY
TRBJ2-5 | . | TRBV18 | . | ASSLRPGETQY
TRBJ2-7 | . | TRBV4-1 | TRBD2 | ASSQLTSGRVEQY
TRBJ2-3 | . | TRBV18 | TRBD1 | ASSPIEQGADTQY
TRBJ1-1 | . | TRBV11-2 | . | ASSLGRVTQAF
TRBJ2-7 | . | TRBV2 | TRBD2 | ASEGRLAGNEQY
TRBJ1-4 | . | TRBV5-1 | . | ASSPTRGASGTNEKLF
TRBJ2-3 | . | TRBV29-1 | . | SVDGRISTDTQY
TRBJ2-2 | . | TRBV30 | . | AWRRKQNTGELF
TRBJ1-4 | . | TRBV5-1 | . | ASSSGYATNEKLF
TRBJ1-5 | . | TRBV6-1 | . | ASSDQYSNQPQH
TRBJ2-7 | . | TRBV11-2 | TRBD1 | ASSLDLPGQGTYEQY
TRBJ2-2 | . | TRBV7-3 | TRBD2 | ASSPSGGDTGELF
TRBJ1-5 | once | TRBV27 | TRBD1 | ASSTGTGRKDQPQH
TRBJ1-3 | . | TRBV5-1 | . | ASSLLGAGNTIY
TRBJ2-7 | . | TRBV19 | TRBD1 | ASRGTGSQEQY
TRBJ2-1 | . | TRBV6-5 | . | ASRDVGEQF
TRBJ2-7 | few | TRBV6-1 | . | ASSEVGYEQY
TRBJ1-2 | . | TRBV6-4 | . | AIWGGYYGYT
TRBJ2-1 | . | TRBV28 | TRBD2 | GSGRDNEQF
TRBJ2-7 | . | TRBV6-6 | . | ASSPGTPPSYEQY
TRBJ1-2 | . | TRBV5-1 | TRBD1 | ASAENRGQGGYT